The rows below give T cell receptor beta chains drawn from one sample of a study of a mutant IDH1 vaccine in newly diagnosed glioma. These TCRs are of unknown antigen specificity. Some clones are missing from TCRdb's copy, which holds only in-frame ones; the method was immunoSEQ multiplex PCR. Counted here are about 46,000 clones, around 85% occurring once; the ten biggest clones make up approximately 4.3%. Here the sequenced sample was PBMCs, taken from a glioma patient whose treatment included an IDH1 peptide vaccine. The receptors were sampled from a woman in her thirties with glioma. Some clones in this sample may be carry-over from other donors' samples. Both conserved end residues are part of each CDR3. The D gene is left open where the match is weak. The size field is filled for only some rows; it gives once, few, many or a size class.

TRBD1 TRBJ1-2 TRBV4-1 17 - TGCGCCAGCAGCCCCATTGCCTTTACCGGGACAGATTATGGCTACACCTTC CASSPIAFTGTDYGYTF
- TRBJ2-3 TRBV6-6 14 - TGTGCCAGCCGGGGGAGGGGGGAGATAGATACGCAGTATTTT CASRGRGEIDTQYF
- TRBJ1-1 TRBV30 13 few TGTGCCTGGAGTTTAGGGCGAAGCACTGAAGCTTTCTTT CAWSLGRSTEAFF
- TRBJ1-2 TRBV5-4 13 once TGTGCCAGCAGCTCAGGGAGTAACTATGGCTACACCTTC CASSSGSNYGYTF
TRBD1 TRBJ1-2 TRBV10-3 12 few TGTGCCATCAGTCGAGAGGACAGGCCTAACTTCTTC CAISREDRPNFF
- TRBJ1-1 TRBV10-2 16 - TGCGCCAGCAGTGAGGAATTGACACCCCTGCGGACTGAAGCTTTCTTT CASSEELTPLRTEAFF
- TRBJ1-1 TRBV27 14 - TGTGCCAGCAGTTTTTCGGCCCCGAACACTGAAGCTTTCTTT CASSFSAPNTEAFF
TRBD1 TRBJ1-5 TRBV19 15 - TGTGCCAGTAGTCTGGGACAGGGGGGATATAATTCCCAGCATTTT CASSLGQGGYNSQHF
TRBD2 TRBJ2-7 TRBV7-9 17 few TGTGCCAGCGGGGGCGGACTAGCGGGAGTCATCTTCTACGAGCAGTACTTC CASGGGLAGVIFYEQYF
- TRBJ2-7 TRBV28 13 - TGTGCCAGCAGTTTGGCCGGCAACTACGAGCAGTACTTC CASSLAGNYEQYF
- TRBJ1-1 TRBV21-1 24 once TGTGCCAGCAGCATGCTGCCCACTGCACAAGAAAAAGTCCCGGGACAGGGTTCGAGCACTGAAGCTTTCTTT CASSMLPTAQEKVPGQGSSTEAFF